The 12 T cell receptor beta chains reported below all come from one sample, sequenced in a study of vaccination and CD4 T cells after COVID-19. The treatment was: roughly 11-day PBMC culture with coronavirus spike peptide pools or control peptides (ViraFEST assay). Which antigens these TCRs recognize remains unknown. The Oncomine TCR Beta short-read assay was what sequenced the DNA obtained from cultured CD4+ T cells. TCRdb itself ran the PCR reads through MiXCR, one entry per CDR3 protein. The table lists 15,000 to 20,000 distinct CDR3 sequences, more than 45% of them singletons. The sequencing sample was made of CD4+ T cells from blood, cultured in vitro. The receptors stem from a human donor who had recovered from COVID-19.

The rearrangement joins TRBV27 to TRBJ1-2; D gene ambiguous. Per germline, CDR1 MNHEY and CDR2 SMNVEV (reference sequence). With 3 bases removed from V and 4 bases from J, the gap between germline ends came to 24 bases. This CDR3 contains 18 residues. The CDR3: CASSFSRLQDQLLYGYTF. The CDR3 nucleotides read TGTGCCAGCAGTTTTAGTCGACTCCAAGATCAACTACTCTATGGCTACACCTTC.

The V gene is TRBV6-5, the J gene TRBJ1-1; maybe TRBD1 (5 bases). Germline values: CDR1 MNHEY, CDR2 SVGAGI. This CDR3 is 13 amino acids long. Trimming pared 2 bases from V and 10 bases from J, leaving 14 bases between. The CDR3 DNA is TGTGCCAGCAGTTACGGGGCAGGGCTGGGAGCTTTCTTT. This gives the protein CASSYGAGLGAFF.

CDR3 nucleotides: TGTGCCAGCAGCCAAAGGGGTGATGGAATCAAGCAGTACTTC. Translating it yields CASSQRGDGIKQYF. J is TRBJ2-7 and V is TRBV6-1; a weak D match, TRBD1 (5 bases). V was pared by 6 bases and J by 8 bases, with 20 bases between. The CDR3 contains 14 residues. Germline V lookup: CDR1 MNHNS, CDR2 SASEGT.

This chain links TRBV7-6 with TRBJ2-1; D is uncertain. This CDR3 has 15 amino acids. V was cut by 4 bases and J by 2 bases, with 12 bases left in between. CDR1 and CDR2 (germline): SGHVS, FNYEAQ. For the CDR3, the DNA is TGTGCCAGCAGCTCTCGACTTAGCCCCTACAATGAGCAGTTCTTC. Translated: CASSSRLSPYNEQFF.

The CDR3 spells CASMPGQPNTEAFF. The DNA of the CDR3 is TGTGCCAGCATGCCGGGACAACCGAACACTGAAGCTTTCTTT. The chain couples TRBV28 to TRBJ1-1; a weak D match, TRBD1 (6 bases). The CDR3 is 14 amino acids. V was pared by 7 bases and J by 1 base, with 13 bases between. Germline loops: CDR1 MDHEN, CDR2 SYDVKM. The full variable domain, in which reference TRBV28 and TRBJ1-1 provide the parts outside the CDR3, is DVKVTQSSRYLVKRTGEKVFLECVQDMDHENMFWYRQDPGLGLRLIYFSYDVKMKEKGDIPEGYSVSREKKERFSLILESASTNQTSMYLCASMPGQPNTEAFFGQGTRLTVV.

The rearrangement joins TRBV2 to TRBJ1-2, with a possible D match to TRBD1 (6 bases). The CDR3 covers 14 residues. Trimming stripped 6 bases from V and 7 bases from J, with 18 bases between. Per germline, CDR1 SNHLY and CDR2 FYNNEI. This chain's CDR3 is CASRDGQLGAGYTF. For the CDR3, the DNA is TGTGCCAGCAGGGATGGACAGTTAGGTGCTGGCTACACCTTC. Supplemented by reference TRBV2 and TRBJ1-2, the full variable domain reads EPEVTQTPSHQVTQMGQEVILRCVPISNHLYFYWYRQILGQKVEFLVSFYNNEISEKSEIFDDQFSVERPDGSNFTLKIRSTKLEDSAMYFCASRDGQLGAGYTFGSGTRLTVV.

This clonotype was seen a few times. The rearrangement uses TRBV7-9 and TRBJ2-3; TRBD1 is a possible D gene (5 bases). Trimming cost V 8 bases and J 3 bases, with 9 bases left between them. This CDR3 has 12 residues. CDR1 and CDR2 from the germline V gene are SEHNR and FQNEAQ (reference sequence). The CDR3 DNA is TGTGCCAGCGGACACGGGACAGATACGCAGTATTTT. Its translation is CASGHGTDTQYF.

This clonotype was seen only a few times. CDR3 bases: TGTGCCACCAGTGATCCGGGACAGGGGCATCGGCCCGCCCCCGTAGAGACCCAGTACTTC. Protein: CATSDPGQGHRPAPVETQYF. This chain uses TRBV24-1 with TRBJ2-5, with 10 nucleotides matching TRBD1. This CDR3 region has 20 residues. Germline CDR1 is KGHDR and CDR2 is SFDVKD. J lost 4 bases, V lost 3 bases, and 19 bases had no gene match.

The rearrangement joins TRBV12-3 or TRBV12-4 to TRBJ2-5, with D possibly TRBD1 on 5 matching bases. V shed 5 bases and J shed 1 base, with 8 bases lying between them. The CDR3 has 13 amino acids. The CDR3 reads CASSQGTQETQYF. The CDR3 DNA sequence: TGTGCCAGCAGTCAGGGAACCCAAGAGACCCAGTACTTC.

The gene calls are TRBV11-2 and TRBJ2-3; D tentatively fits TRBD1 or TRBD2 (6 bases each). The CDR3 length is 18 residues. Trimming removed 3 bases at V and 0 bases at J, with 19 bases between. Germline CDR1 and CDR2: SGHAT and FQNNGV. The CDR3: CASSFRGEDRTSTDTQYF. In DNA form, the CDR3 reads TGTGCCAGCAGCTTTAGAGGGGAGGACAGAACTAGCACAGATACGCAGTATTTT.

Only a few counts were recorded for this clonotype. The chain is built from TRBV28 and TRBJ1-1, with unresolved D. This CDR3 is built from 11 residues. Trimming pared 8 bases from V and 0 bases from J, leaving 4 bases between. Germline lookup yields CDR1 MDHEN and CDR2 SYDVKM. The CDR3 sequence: CASELNTEAFF. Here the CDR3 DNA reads TGTGCCAGCGAGTTGAACACTGAAGCTTTCTTT.

The CDR3 loop is CASSSPKTSSYEQYF. The CDR3, as DNA: TGTGCCAGCAGCTCCCCGAAGACGAGCTCCTACGAGCAGTACTTC. The genes are TRBV6-1 and TRBJ2-7, with D unclear. The germline V gene encodes CDR1 MNHNS and CDR2 SASEGT. The length of the CDR3 is 15 residues. V lost 6 bases and J 0 bases, leaving 15 bases between the germline ends.